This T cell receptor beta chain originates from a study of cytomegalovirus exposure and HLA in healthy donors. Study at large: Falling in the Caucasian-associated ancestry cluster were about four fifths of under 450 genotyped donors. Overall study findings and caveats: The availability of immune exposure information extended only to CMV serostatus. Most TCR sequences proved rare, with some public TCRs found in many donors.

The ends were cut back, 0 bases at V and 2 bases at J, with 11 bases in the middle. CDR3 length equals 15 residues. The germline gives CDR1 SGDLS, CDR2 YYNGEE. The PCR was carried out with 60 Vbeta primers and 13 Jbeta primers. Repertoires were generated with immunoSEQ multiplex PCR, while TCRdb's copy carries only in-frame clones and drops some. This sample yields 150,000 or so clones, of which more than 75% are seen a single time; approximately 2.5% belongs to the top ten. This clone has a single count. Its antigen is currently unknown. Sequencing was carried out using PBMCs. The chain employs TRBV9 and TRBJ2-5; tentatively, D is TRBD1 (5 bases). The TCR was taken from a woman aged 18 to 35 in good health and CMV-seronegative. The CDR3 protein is CASSVGDRLQETQYF. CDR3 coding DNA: TGTGCCAGCAGCGTAGGTGACAGACTGCAAGAGACCCAGTACTTC.